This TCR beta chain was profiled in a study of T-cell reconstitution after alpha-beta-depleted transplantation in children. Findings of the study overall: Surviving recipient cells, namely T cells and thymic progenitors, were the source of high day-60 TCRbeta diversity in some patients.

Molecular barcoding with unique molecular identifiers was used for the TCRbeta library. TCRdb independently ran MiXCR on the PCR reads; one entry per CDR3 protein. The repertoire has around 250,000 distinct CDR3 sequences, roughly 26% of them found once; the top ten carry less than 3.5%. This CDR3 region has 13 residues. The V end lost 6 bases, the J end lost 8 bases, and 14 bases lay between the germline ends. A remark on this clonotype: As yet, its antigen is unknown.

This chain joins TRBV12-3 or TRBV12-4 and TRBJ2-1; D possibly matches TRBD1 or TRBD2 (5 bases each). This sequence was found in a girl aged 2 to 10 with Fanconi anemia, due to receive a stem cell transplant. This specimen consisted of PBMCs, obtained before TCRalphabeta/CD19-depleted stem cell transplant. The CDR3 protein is CASSNSGTHEQFF. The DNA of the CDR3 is TGTGCCAGCAGCAATTCCGGGACCCATGAGCAGTTCTTC.